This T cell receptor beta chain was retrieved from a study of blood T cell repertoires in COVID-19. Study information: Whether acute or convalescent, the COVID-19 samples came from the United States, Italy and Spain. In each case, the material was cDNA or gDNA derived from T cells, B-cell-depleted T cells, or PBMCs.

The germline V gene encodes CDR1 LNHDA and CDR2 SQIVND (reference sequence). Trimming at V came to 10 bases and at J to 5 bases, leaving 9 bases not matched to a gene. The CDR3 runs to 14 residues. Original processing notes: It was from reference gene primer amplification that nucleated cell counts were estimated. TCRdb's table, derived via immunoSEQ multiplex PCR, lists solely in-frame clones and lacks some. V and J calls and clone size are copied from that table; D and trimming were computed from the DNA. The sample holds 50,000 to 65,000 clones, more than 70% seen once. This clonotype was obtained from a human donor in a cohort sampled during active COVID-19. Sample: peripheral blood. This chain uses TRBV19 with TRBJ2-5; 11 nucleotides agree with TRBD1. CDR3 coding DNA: TGTGCCACCCGGGACAGGGGGTCGTGGGAGACCCAGTACTTC. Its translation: CATRDRGSWETQYF.